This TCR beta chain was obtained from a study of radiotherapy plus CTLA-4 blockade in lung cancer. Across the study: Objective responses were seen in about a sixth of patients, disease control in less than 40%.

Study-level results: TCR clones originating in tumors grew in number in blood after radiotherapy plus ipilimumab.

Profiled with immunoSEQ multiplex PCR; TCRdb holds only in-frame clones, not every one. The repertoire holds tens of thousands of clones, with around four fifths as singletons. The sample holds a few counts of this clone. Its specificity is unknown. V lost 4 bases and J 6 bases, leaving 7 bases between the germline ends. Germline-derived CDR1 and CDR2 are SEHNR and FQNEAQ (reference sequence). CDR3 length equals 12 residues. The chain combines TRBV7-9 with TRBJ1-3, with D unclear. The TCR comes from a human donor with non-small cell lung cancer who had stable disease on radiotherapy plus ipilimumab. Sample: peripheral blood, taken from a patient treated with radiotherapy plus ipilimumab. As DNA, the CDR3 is TGTGCCAGCAGCTCCGAGGTAAACACCATATATTTT. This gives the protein CASSSEVNTIYF.